The source of this TCR beta chain is a study of T-cell reconstitution after alpha-beta-depleted transplantation in children. This clonotype turned up a few times. This sample's TCRbeta library carried unique molecular identifier barcodes. TCRdb used MiXCR to reprocess the PCR reads, holding one entry per CDR3 protein. The table records 130,000 to 150,000 distinct CDR3 sequences, 8.8% of them present only once. This CDR3 spans 14 amino acids. V lost 7 bases, J lost 5 bases, and 13 bases stayed unmatched. Looked up from germline, CDR1 is SQVTM and CDR2 is ANQGSEA. This receptor was obtained from a female patient aged 2-10 years who had a stem cell transplant for congenital amegakaryocytic thrombocytopenia, so the T cells may come from the graft donor. The genes are TRBV29-1 and TRBJ2-5; 7 bases match TRBD2. The input for sequencing was PBMCs, mostly from graft donor cells, taken 180 days after TCRalphabeta/CD19-depleted stem cell transplant. The CDR3 nucleotides are TGCAGCGGAAGTTTTGCGGGAGTGGGCGAGACCCAGTACTTC. Amino acid sequence: CSGSFAGVGETQYF.